This T cell receptor (beta chain) was retrieved from a study of PD-1 blockade in mismatch repair-deficient tumors. The CDR3 totals 16 residues. V gave up 7 bases and J gave up 3 bases; unmatched junction bases: 11. Germline V gene data show CDR1 as SGHTA and CDR2 as FQGNSA. The repertoire was sequenced with immunoSEQ multiplex PCR; TCRdb's copy has only in-frame clones and lacks some. The table has approximately 120,000 clones, 86% seen once. The input for sequencing was peripheral blood, taken 44 weeks after starting pembrolizumab. The sequence was obtained from an adult with mismatch repair-deficient cancer. The chain has TRBV7-2 and TRBJ2-3; the match to TRBD2 covers 9 bases. CDR3 DNA: TGTGCCAGCATCCCTGAAGCGGGAGGCGGGACAGATACGCAGTATTTT. Translated, it gives CASIPEAGGGTDTQYF.